Following are 4 T cell receptor beta chains from one sample sequenced in a study of long-term antiretroviral therapy in people with HIV. Runs used v3.0 of the immunoSEQ assay and were done at survey level. Data came from immunoSEQ multiplex PCR; TCRdb stores just in-frame clones and leaves some out. The sample records about 29,000 clones, about 88% being singletons. Sequenced here: unsorted PBMCs, sampled around 5 years before starting antiretroviral therapy. These receptors were collected from a man in his fifties or sixties with HIV.

The chain carries TRBV7-9 and TRBJ2-1, with 10 bases identical to TRBD2. CDR1 and CDR2 from the germline V gene are SEHNR and FQNEAQ (reference sequence). V shed 5 bases and J 7 bases; nucleotides not matched to a gene: 8. This CDR3 is 15 amino acids long. This chain's CDR3 is CASSPSGGAWNEQFF. In nucleotides, the CDR3 is TGTGCCAGCAGCCCGAGCGGGGGGGCGTGGAATGAGCAGTTCTTC.

The chain recombines TRBV7-3 with TRBJ2-2, with a possible D match to TRBD2 (5 bases). The CDR3 has 16 residues. The germline V gene encodes CDR1 SGHTA and CDR2 FQGTGA. Trimming removed 0 bases at V and 5 bases at J, with 13 bases between. CDR3 DNA sequence: TGTGCCAGCAGCTTAACAGGGTCTGGAGGAACCGGGGAGCTGTTTTTT. Protein product: CASSLTGSGGTGELFF.

For the CDR3, the DNA is TGTGCCAGCTCACCTAACACAGATACGCAGTATTTT. Amino acid sequence: CASSPNTDTQYF. The chain carries TRBV18 and TRBJ2-3; D gene uncertain. V gave up 3 bases and J gave up 2 bases, with 3 bases separating them. Looked up from germline, CDR1 is KGHSH and CDR2 is LQKENI. This CDR3 contains 12 residues. Looking up the rest from reference TRBV18 and TRBJ2-3 gives the full variable domain: NAGVMQNPRHLVRRRGQEARLRCSPMKGHSHVYWYRQLPEEGLKFMVYLQKENIIDESGMPKERFSAEFPKEGPSILRIQQVVRGDSAAYFCASSPNTDTQYFGPGTRLTVL.

J is TRBJ2-1 and V is TRBV7-3, with D possibly being TRBD2 (6 bases). The V gene lost 5 bases and the J gene lost 3 bases, with 14 bases spanning the gap. The CDR3 totals 15 residues. Germline CDR1 SGHTA, CDR2 FQGTGA. Written as DNA, the CDR3 is TGTGCCAGCAGCCTCCTCGGGACTGTCTACAATGAGCAGTTCTTC. It codes for CASSLLGTVYNEQFF.